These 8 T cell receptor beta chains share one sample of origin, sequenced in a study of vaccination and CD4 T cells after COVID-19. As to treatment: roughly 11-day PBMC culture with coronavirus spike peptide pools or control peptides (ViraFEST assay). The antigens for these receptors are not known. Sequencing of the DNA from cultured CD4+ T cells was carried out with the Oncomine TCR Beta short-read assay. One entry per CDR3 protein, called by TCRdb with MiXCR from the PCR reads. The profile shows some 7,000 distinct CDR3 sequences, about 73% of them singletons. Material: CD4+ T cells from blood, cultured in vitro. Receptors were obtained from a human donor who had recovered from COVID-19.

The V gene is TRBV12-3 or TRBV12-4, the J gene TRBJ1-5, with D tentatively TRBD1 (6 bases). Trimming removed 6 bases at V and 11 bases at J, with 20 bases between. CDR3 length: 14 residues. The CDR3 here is CASSRDIRVGSQHF. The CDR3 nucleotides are TGTGCCAGCAGCCGGGACATCCGAGTGGGGTCCCAGCATTTT.

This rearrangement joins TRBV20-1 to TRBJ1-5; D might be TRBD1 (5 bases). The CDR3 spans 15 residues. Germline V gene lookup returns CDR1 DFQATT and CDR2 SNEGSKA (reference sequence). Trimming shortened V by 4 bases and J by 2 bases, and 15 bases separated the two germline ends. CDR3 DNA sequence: TGCAGTGCTAAATGGGGGATCATGGGCAATCAGCCCCAGCATTTT. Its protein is CSAKWGIMGNQPQHF.

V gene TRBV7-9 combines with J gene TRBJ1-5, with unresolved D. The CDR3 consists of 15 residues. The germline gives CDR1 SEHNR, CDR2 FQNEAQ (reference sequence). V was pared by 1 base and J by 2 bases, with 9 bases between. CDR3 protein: CASSLGYTGNQPQHF. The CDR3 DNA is TGTGCCAGCAGCTTAGGTTACACGGGCAATCAGCCCCAGCATTTT.

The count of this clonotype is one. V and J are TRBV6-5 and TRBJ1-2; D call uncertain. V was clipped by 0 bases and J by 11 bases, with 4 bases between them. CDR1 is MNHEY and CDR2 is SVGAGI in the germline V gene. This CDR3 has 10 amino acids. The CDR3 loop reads CASSYSGYTF. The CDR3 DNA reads TGTGCCAGCAGTTACTCGGGTTACACCTTC.

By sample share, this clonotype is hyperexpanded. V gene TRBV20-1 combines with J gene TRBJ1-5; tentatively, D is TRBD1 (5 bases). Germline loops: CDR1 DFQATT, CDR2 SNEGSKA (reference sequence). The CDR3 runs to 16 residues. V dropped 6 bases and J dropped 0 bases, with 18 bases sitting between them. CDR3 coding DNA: TGCAGTGCCATTCAGGAGGGGCGGAATAGCAATCAGCCCCAGCATTTT. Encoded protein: CSAIQEGRNSNQPQHF.

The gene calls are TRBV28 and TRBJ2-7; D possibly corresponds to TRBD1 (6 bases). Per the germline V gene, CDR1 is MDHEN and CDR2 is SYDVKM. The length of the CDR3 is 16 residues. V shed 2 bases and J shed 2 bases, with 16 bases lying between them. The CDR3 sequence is CASSLLGAGQPYEQYF. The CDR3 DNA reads TGTGCCAGCAGTTTACTCGGTGCAGGACAGCCCTACGAGCAGTACTTC. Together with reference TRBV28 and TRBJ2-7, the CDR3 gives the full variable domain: DVKVTQSSRYLVKRTGEKVFLECVQDMDHENMFWYRQDPGLGLRLIYFSYDVKMKEKGDIPEGYSVSREKKERFSLILESASTNQTSMYLCASSLLGAGQPYEQYFGPGTRLTVT.

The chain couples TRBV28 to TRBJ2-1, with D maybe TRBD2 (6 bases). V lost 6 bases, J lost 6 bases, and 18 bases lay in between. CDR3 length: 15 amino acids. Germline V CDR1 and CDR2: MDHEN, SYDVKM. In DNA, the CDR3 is TGTGCCAGCAGACCCCAGAGGGCGGGAATCAATGAGCAGTTCTTC. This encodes CASRPQRAGINEQFF.

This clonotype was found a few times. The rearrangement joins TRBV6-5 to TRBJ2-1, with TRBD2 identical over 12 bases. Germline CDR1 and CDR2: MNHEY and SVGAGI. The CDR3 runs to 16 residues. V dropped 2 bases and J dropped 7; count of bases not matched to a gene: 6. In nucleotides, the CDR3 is TGTGCCAGCAGTTACGATAGACTAGCGGGAGCAAATGAGCAGTTCTTC. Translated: CASSYDRLAGANEQFF.